The clone carrying this TCR beta chain was seen repeatedly, ten times or more. Its matching antigen is unknown. RNA transcripts provided the source from which TCR beta CDR3 regions were amplified. The HTBI primer set was used in a first-round RT-PCR of the TCR CDR3. TCRdb fed the multiplex PCR reads into MiXCR, producing one record per CDR3 protein. The table lists around 350,000 distinct CDR3 sequences, about 19% of them singletons. The hyperthyroidism patients had all been newly diagnosed, and their disease duration was under 2 months. Their ages ranged from 18 to 65 years. Diagnoses rested on clinical symptoms, serum thyroxine and TRAb, thyroid ultrasound and orbital computed tomography. These data come from a study of T cells in Graves' hyperthyroidism and ophthalmopathy. Study-wide findings and caveats: A model of 13 V-J pairs discriminated ophthalmopathy from stable hyperthyroidism. Ophthalmopathy prediction by the model preceded onset by a median roughly 6 months.

V was shortened by 3 bases and J by 0 bases, with 6 bases between the two germline ends. The CDR3 contains 13 residues. Germline CDR1 reads DFQATT; CDR2 reads SNEGSKA (reference sequence). The origin of this receptor is a woman aged 18 to 35 with Graves' hyperthyroidism. The sequenced sample consisted of blood. This chain links TRBV20-1 with TRBJ1-3; D not certain. In DNA, the CDR3 is TGCAGTGCTAGTGTTCCCTCTGGAAACACCATATATTTT. It encodes CSASVPSGNTIYF.